Given below is one T cell receptor (beta chain) in context. The sample belongs to a study of immune evolution from preneoplasia to lung adenocarcinoma. Per germline, CDR1 GTSNPN and CDR2 SVGIG (reference sequence). Trimming left V 0 bases short and J 1 base short, with 7 bases between. The CDR3 has 14 residues. Clones were read by immunoSEQ multiplex PCR, and TCRdb kept only the in-frame ones, dropping some. The data contain some 12,000 clones, roughly 84% of them singletons. This TCR was recovered from a person aged 50-75 years with lung adenocarcinoma. Specimen: FFPE tissue from an adenomatous hyperplasia lung lesion. Subset defined: atypical adenomatous hyperplasia (AAH), lung preneoplasia. V is TRBV30 and J is TRBJ2-1; a weak D match, TRBD2 (5 bases). The CDR3 loop reads CAWSVGVSYNEQFF. For the CDR3, the DNA is TGTGCCTGGAGTGTGGGAGTATCCTACAATGAGCAGTTCTTC.